Presented here are 25 T cell receptor beta chains from one specimen sequenced in a study of human CD8 memory T cell subsets. Researchers made TCR beta libraries via UMI-labeled 5' RACE. TCRdb reprocessed the 5' RACE reads, keeping one entry per CDR3 protein, no DNA. In total, the table holds about 17,000 distinct CDR3 sequences. The material sequenced was CD8+ T cells from PBMCs. The receptors here all came from a human donor in good health.

V is TRBV7-9 and J is TRBJ2-1; the D call of TRBD2 rests on TCRdb alone, since no DNA is present to check it. The CDR3 consists of 16 residues. CDR1 and CDR2 from the germline V gene are SEHNR and FQNEAQ (reference sequence). The CDR3 reads CASSSTTAGGRHEQFF.

J is TRBJ2-3 and V is TRBV7-9; absent DNA, TCRdb's TRBD1 call cannot be checked. Germline CDR1 SEHNR, CDR2 FQNEAQ (reference sequence). The CDR3 consists of 15 residues. The CDR3 spells CASSSPFDWEDTQYF.

Considering frequency, this clonotype is medium-sized. The chain recombines TRBV29-1 with TRBJ2-3; TCRdb returns TRBD1, unconfirmable since there is no DNA. Germline-derived CDR1 and CDR2 are SQVTM and ANQGSEA. This CDR3 is built from 18 residues. The CDR3 sequence is CSVEDPLGGTENTDTQYF.

V is TRBV4-2 and J is TRBJ1-3; the D gene TCRdb calls, TRBD1, cannot be checked with no DNA. Germline assignment: CDR1 LGHNA and CDR2 YNFKEQ. The CDR3 extends over 18 amino acids. CDR3 sequence: CASSQYLTADRSGNTIYF.

CDR3 amino acids: CASSQDLGDHSPLHF. The V and J genes are TRBV14 and TRBJ1-6. The CDR3 is 15 residues long. Looked up from germline, CDR1 is SGHDN and CDR2 is FVKESK.

The rearrangement uses TRBV29-1 and TRBJ2-1. This CDR3 has 13 amino acids. CDR1 is SQVTM and CDR2 is ANQGSEA in the germline V gene. The CDR3 region is CSVVLSSYNEQFF.

This clonotype is labeled medium-sized based on frequency. The genes are TRBV7-2 and TRBJ1-4; TCRdb's D gene call, TRBD1, goes unchecked for lack of DNA. The CDR3 runs 14 residues. Germline CDR1 and CDR2: SGHTA and FQGNSA. The CDR3 spells CASSQTGPNEKLFF.

The chain employs TRBV7-9 and TRBJ2-7; lacking DNA, the TRBD2 call made by TCRdb goes unchecked. CDR3 length equals 17 residues. Germline CDR1 is SEHNR and CDR2 is FQNEAQ (reference sequence). This CDR3 is CASSSSSPGLAYHEQYF.

Judged by frequency, this clonotype is medium-sized (0.01 to 0.1%). The rearrangement links TRBV3-1 to TRBJ2-7. Germline V CDR1 and CDR2: LGHDT, YNNKEL (reference sequence). The CDR3 is 12 residues long. The CDR3 here is CASSPDRDEQYF.

This chain connects TRBV7-3 to TRBJ2-2; TCRdb's D gene call, TRBD1, goes unchecked for lack of DNA. Germline assignment: CDR1 SGHTA and CDR2 FQGTGA. CDR3 size: 14 residues. The CDR3 sequence is CASSQHLGVGELFF.

The J gene is TRBJ1-5, the V gene TRBV3-1. Germline values: CDR1 LGHDT, CDR2 YNNKEL (reference sequence). The CDR3 sequence is 15 residues long. CDR3 sequence reads: CAARFKWHGNQPQHF.

This clonotype is classed as medium-sized by frequency. The chain has TRBV29-1 and TRBJ2-7; TCRdb proposes TRBD1, but this gene call is untestable without DNA. The germline gives CDR1 SQVTM, CDR2 ANQGSEA. There are 14 residues in the CDR3. CDR3 amino acids: CSVVLGTGNTEQYF.

The chain employs TRBV28 and TRBJ2-7; TCRdb indicates TRBD1, and absent DNA this call remains unverified. This CDR3 is 16 amino acids long. The V gene's germline CDR1 is MDHEN and CDR2 SYDVKM. CDR3 sequence reads: CASSAAPTGSVNEQYF.

This chain joins TRBV9 and TRBJ2-5; TCRdb outputs TRBD2, but without DNA this stays unchecked. The length of the CDR3 is 15 residues. Germline V gives CDR1 SGDLS, CDR2 YYNGEE. The CDR3 reads CASSSRLAEQETQYF.

This chain connects TRBV20-1 to TRBJ2-7; the D gene TCRdb calls, TRBD1, cannot be checked with no DNA. Germline-derived CDR1 and CDR2 are DFQATT and SNEGSKA (reference sequence). The CDR3 runs 14 residues. CDR3 loop: CSARDRDRVPEQYF.

CDR3 loop: CASRVQGNSNQPQHF. The chain employs TRBV12-3 or TRBV12-4 and TRBJ1-5; TCRdb gives TRBD1 as the D gene, but with no DNA this cannot be confirmed. The CDR3 has 15 residues.

The chain joins TRBV11-2 to TRBJ2-5; TCRdb calls TRBD1, which cannot be checked without DNA. Germline V gene sequence: CDR1 SGHAT, CDR2 FQNNGV. This CDR3 is built from 15 residues. The CDR3 spells CASSPGADYQETQYF.

The chain has TRBV6-5 and TRBJ1-3. CDR1 is MNHEY and CDR2 is SVGAGI in the germline V gene. The CDR3 spans 14 residues. The CDR3 region is CASSYRGSGNTIYF.

The chain carries TRBV11-2 and TRBJ1-1; the D gene TCRdb calls, TRBD1, cannot be checked with no DNA. In germline, CDR1 is SGHAT, CDR2 FQNNGV. This CDR3 comprises 15 residues. CDR3 residues: CASSLAPGTGAEAFF. The full variable domain, completed using reference TRBV11-2 and TRBJ1-1, is EAGVAQSPRYKIIEKRQSVAFWCNPISGHATLYWYQQILGQGPKLLIQFQNNGVVDDSQLPKDRFSAERLKGVDSTLKIQPAKLEDSAVYLCASSLAPGTGAEAFFGQGTRLTVV.

The chain couples TRBV7-6 to TRBJ2-3; TCRdb indicates TRBD2, and absent DNA this call remains unverified. This CDR3 is 15 amino acids long. Germline values: CDR1 SGHVS, CDR2 FNYEAQ. CDR3 sequence reads: CASSPGTSVTDTQYF.

The chain is built from TRBV6-2 or TRBV6-3 and TRBJ2-7; the TCRdb D gene call, TRBD1, has no DNA to confirm it. The length of the CDR3 is 17 residues. Germline lookup yields CDR1 MNHEY and CDR2 SVGEGT. The chain's CDR3 is CASSSPPGQGNTYEQYF.

V gene TRBV28 combines with J gene TRBJ2-7; without DNA, the TCRdb call of TRBD1 cannot be checked. Germline assignment: CDR1 MDHEN and CDR2 SYDVKM. The CDR3 length is 14 residues. This chain's CDR3 is CASSPGQGIYEQYF.

The V call is TRBV5-4, the J call TRBJ2-1; TCRdb gives TRBD2 as the D gene, but with no DNA this cannot be confirmed. Germline V gives CDR1 SGHNT, CDR2 YYREEE (reference sequence). The CDR3 runs to 17 residues. CDR3 sequence reads: CASSQQRGGPTYNEQFF.

This chain uses TRBV12-3 or TRBV12-4 with TRBJ1-1; TCRdb designates TRBD1, a call that cannot be tested without DNA. The CDR3 is made up of 12 amino acids. Here the CDR3 reads CASSTGRGEAFF.

The chain combines TRBV11-2 with TRBJ2-1; as DNA is missing, the TRBD1 call by TCRdb cannot be tested. CDR1 is SGHAT, CDR2 FQNNGV, per germline. This CDR3 region has 15 residues. The CDR3 sequence is CASSPGQTSYNEQFF.